Shown below are 6 T cell receptor beta chains from a single sample sequenced in a study of cytomegalovirus exposure and HLA in healthy donors. The data were produced by immunoSEQ multiplex PCR, yet TCRdb's version contains in-frame clones alone and is incomplete. The sample has about 98,000 clones, 70% to 90% seen once. Input material: PBMCs. Every receptor here comes from a woman under 40 in good health and CMV-seronegative.

The chain employs TRBV6-1 and TRBJ2-7; 9 bases fit TRBD1. V shed 6 bases, J shed 4 bases, and the junction held 10 bases outside the gene matches. Germline V lookup: CDR1 MNHNS, CDR2 SASEGT. The CDR3 runs 15 residues. CDR3 sequence (DNA): TGTGCCAGCAGAAAACCCGGGACAGGGTCATACGAGCAGTACTTC. This translates into CASRKPGTGSYEQYF.

CDR3 coding DNA: TGTGCCAGCTCACCACAAAGCGGGAGGTTGGCTGGGGAGCTGTTTTTT. This sequence encodes CASSPQSGRLAGELFF. This sequence joins TRBV18 and TRBJ2-2; 9 bases line up with TRBD2. The CDR3 is made up of 16 amino acids. Trimming took 1 base from V and 8 from J; bases not matched to a gene: 8. Germline CDR1 reads KGHSH; CDR2 reads LQKENI.

As for this clone: The junction differs from germline at one of its ends, possibly a read error. The gene calls are TRBV7-7 and TRBJ2-5, with 9 bases matching TRBD2. Germline CDR1 SSHAT, CDR2 FNYEAQ (reference sequence). The CDR3 spans 15 residues. CDR3 protein: CASSFGQAGGETQYF. For the CDR3, the DNA is TGTGCTAGCAGCTTCGGGCAAGCGGGAGGAGAGACCCAGTACTTC. Filled out from reference TRBV7-7 and TRBJ2-5, the complete variable domain reads GAGVSQSPRYKVTKRGQDVTLRCDPISSHATLYWYQQALGQGPEFLTYFNYEAQPDKSGLPSDRFSAERPEGSISTLTIQRTEQRDSAMYRCASSFGQAGGETQYFGPGTRLLVL.

In DNA, the CDR3 is TGTGCCAGCAGTTCCGTGAGCCCCGGCACTGAAGCTTTCTTT. Its translation is CASSSVSPGTEAFF. The V call is TRBV6-5, the J call TRBJ1-1; the D is unclear. With 4 bases removed from V and 4 bases from J, the gap between germline ends came to 13 bases. The V gene's germline CDR1 is MNHEY and CDR2 SVGAGI. The length of the CDR3 is 14 residues.

V gene TRBV6-4 combines with J gene TRBJ2-7, with D perhaps matching TRBD2 (6 bases). The CDR3 is 13 amino acids. Germline lookup yields CDR1 MRHNA and CDR2 SNTAGT. V was pared by 8 bases and J by 3 bases, with 14 bases between. This chain's CDR3 is CASAEGIGYEQYF. The DNA of the CDR3 is TGTGCCAGCGCGGAGGGTATAGGCTACGAGCAGTACTTC.

The V and J genes are TRBV18 and TRBJ1-4; the D is unclear. Germline-derived CDR1 and CDR2 are KGHSH and LQKENI. Between the trimmed V and J ends, which lost 4 bases and 1 base, there was a span of 10 bases. This CDR3 has 15 residues. As DNA, the CDR3 is TGTGCCAGCTCACGACAAGGACTAACTAATGAAAAACTGTTTTTT. Protein sequence: CASSRQGLTNEKLFF.